What follows are 6 T cell receptor beta chains derived from one specimen sequenced in a study of response to subunit inactivated influenza vaccine listed by TCRdb under 2018. The library came from RT-PCR. Sequencing was performed on an Illumina HiSeq 2500. In TCRdb, the public reads were trimmed at Q25 with fastp and aligned with MiXCR, with productive beta chains retained. CDR3 protein sequences are deduplicated, and each keeps its most common genes and DNA. The table for this sample lists more than 150,000 distinct CDR3 sequences; around a tenth of them were counted only once. The ten most abundant clones make up about a tenth of the sample. Sample: non-naive T cells sorted from PBMCs, taken on the day of vaccination. Interpreted using the paper, the cell subset or site label stands for: memory T cell fraction. These receptors all come from a man in his fifties who received an inactivated influenza vaccine. Donor details come from another sample of the same person, matched by shared clones.

V is TRBV9 and J is TRBJ2-4; 12 positions match TRBD1. Germline lookup yields CDR1 SGDLS and CDR2 YYNGEE. J gave up 10 bases and V 10 bases, and 15 bases lay outside the gene matches. The CDR3 extends over 15 amino acids. CDR3 bases: TGTGCCGAAAATAGGGACAGGGGGCTCGTAACGATTCAGTACTTC. Its translation: CAENRDRGLVTIQYF.

The V call is TRBV4-3, the J call TRBJ2-1; the match to TRBD2 covers 8 bases. The CDR3 covers 20 residues. V lost 1 base, J lost 7 bases, and 21 bases stayed unmatched. CDR1 is LGHNA and CDR2 is YSLEER in the germline V gene. The CDR3 protein is CASSQVRAWAPGRASNEQFF. The CDR3 coding sequence is TGCGCCAGCAGCCAAGTAAGAGCGTGGGCCCCCGGGAGGGCTTCAAATGAGCAGTTCTTC.

This clonotype was seen only a few times. The CDR3 sequence: CASSLLPGQGTEKLFF. CDR3 nucleotides: TGTGCCAGCAGCCTACTACCGGGACAGGGAACCGAAAAACTGTTTTTT. This chain connects TRBV7-9 to TRBJ1-4; 9 nucleotides line up with TRBD1. V shed 5 bases and J 8 bases; nucleotides not matched to a gene: 12. CDR1 and CDR2 from the germline V gene are SEHNR and FQNEAQ (reference sequence). The CDR3 extends over 16 amino acids. The full variable domain, its missing parts supplied by reference TRBV7-9 and TRBJ1-4, is DTGVSQNPRHKITKRGQNVTFRCDPISEHNRLYWYRQTLGQGPEFLTYFQNEAQLEKSRLLSDRFSAERPKGSFSTLEIQRTEQGDSAMYLCASSLLPGQGTEKLFFGSGTQLSVL.

This sequence joins TRBV4-2 and TRBJ2-7; possible D gene TRBD1, 5 bases. This CDR3 contains 14 residues. Germline V gene lookup returns CDR1 LGHNA and CDR2 YNFKEQ. The V end lost 0 bases, the J end lost 2 bases, and 8 bases lay between the germline ends. The CDR3 DNA reads TGTGCCAGCAGCCAAGATACAGGCCCCTACGAGCAGTACTTC. It is translated as CASSQDTGPYEQYF.

This clonotype came up a few times. This rearrangement joins TRBV7-2 to TRBJ2-7; D uncertain. Trimming left V 3 bases short and J 0 bases short, with 12 bases between. Germline V gene sequence: CDR1 SGHTA, CDR2 FQGNSA. There are 15 residues in the CDR3. CDR3 in amino acids: CASSFSGSLSYEQYF. CDR3 nucleotide sequence: TGTGCCAGCAGCTTTTCAGGCTCTCTCTCCTACGAGCAGTACTTC.

This clonotype occurred a few times. This chain connects TRBV7-9 to TRBJ1-1; TRBD1 agrees at 8 bases. V was clipped by 4 bases and J by 4 bases; unmatched bases: 5. The germline V gene has CDR1 SEHNR and CDR2 FQNEAQ (reference sequence). The CDR3 is 14 residues long. The CDR3 DNA is TGTGCCAGCAGCTCTTCCAGGGGGCTCACTGAAGCTTTCTTT. Protein sequence: CASSSSRGLTEAFF.